The 16 T cell receptor beta chains given below trace back to one sample, sequenced in a study of T cell changes during pregnancy in multiple sclerosis. Profiling relied on immunoSEQ multiplex PCR, and the TCRdb table lists in-frame clones only, not all of them. Among about 61,000 clones listed, more than 90% were seen once. Sequencing used peripheral blood, obtained in the first trimester of pregnancy. The receptors were sampled from a female donor in good health, enrolled as a control in a pregnancy study.

This sequence joins TRBV28 and TRBJ2-5; TRBD2 matches at 7 bases. The CDR3 has 14 residues. Trimming at V came to 7 bases and at J to 6 bases, leaving 11 bases not matched to a gene. CDR1 and CDR2 from the germline V gene are MDHEN and SYDVKM. The CDR3 DNA sequence: TGTGCCAGCATTCAAAGCGGGATAAGGAAGACCCAGTACTTC. Residues: CASIQSGIRKTQYF.

This chain connects TRBV5-8 to TRBJ1-5; unclear D gene. The CDR3 loop spans 12 amino acids. Between the trimmed V and J ends, which lost 4 bases and 11 bases, there was a span of 13 bases. The germline V gene encodes CDR1 SGHTS and CDR2 YDEGEE. CDR3 in amino acids: CASSGGRGTQHF. CDR3 DNA sequence: TGTGCCAGCAGCGGCGGGCGTGGGACCCAGCATTTT.

The chain joins TRBV5-4 to TRBJ2-1, with TRBD2 matching over 7 bases. This CDR3 comprises 15 residues. The germline V gene has CDR1 SGHNT and CDR2 YYREEE (reference sequence). Germline trimming cut 3 bases from V and 7 bases from J; bases unmatched to any gene: 10. CDR3 region: CASSWGGGRPNEQFF. In DNA form, the CDR3 reads TGTGCCAGCAGCTGGGGCGGCGGGAGACCGAATGAGCAGTTCTTC. Complete variable domain (other parts from reference TRBV5-4 and TRBJ2-1): ETGVTQSPTHLIKTRGQQVTLRCSSQSGHNTVSWYQQALGQGPQFIFQYYREEENGRGNFPPRFSGLQFPNYSSELNVNALELDDSALYLCASSWGGGRPNEQFFGPGTRLTVL.

The rearrangement joins TRBV5-1 to TRBJ2-5; a weak D match, TRBD2 (5 bases). Germline V gene data show CDR1 as SGHRS and CDR2 as YFSETQ. This CDR3 is 14 amino acids long. The germline V and J ends were trimmed by 1 base and 3 bases, with 10 bases remaining between them. The CDR3 DNA is TGCGCCAGCAGCTTGAACGTGGGAGAAGAGACCCAGTACTTC. Translation: CASSLNVGEETQYF.

This rearrangement joins TRBV6-1 to TRBJ1-3; TRBD1 aligns across 7 bases. CDR1 and CDR2 (germline): MNHNS, SASEGT. Germline trimming cut 5 bases from V and 4 bases from J; bases unmatched to any gene: 8. CDR3 length equals 15 residues. CDR3 sequence: CASSRDRVSGNTIYF. For the CDR3, the DNA is TGTGCCAGCAGTCGAGACAGGGTATCCGGAAACACCATATATTTT.

V and J are TRBV2 and TRBJ1-1; a possible D gene is TRBD1 (6 bases). Trimming cost V 7 bases and J 0 bases, with 15 bases left between them. CDR3 length: 15 residues. The germline gives CDR1 SNHLY, CDR2 FYNNEI. The CDR3 loop is CASNRNQGMNTEAFF. The CDR3 region has the DNA TGTGCCAGCAATAGAAATCAGGGGATGAACACTGAAGCTTTCTTT.

V usage is TRBV7-6 and J usage is TRBJ2-3; 11 bases map to TRBD2. The CDR3 is 19 amino acids. Germline loops: CDR1 SGHVS, CDR2 FNYEAQ. The ends lost 0 bases at V and 2 bases at J; junction bases unmatched: 10. CDR3 sequence reads: CASSLARPSGGRTTDTQYF. CDR3 bases: TGTGCCAGCAGCTTAGCGCGGCCTAGCGGGGGGCGTACCACAGATACGCAGTATTTT.

This rearrangement joins TRBV7-3 to TRBJ2-7; no definite D call. Germline CDR1 is SGHTA and CDR2 is FQGTGA. The V gene lost 0 bases and the J gene lost 5 bases, with 8 bases spanning the gap. The CDR3 sequence is 13 residues long. The CDR3 bases are TGTGCCAGCAGCTTAACACGGGTGGACGAGCAGTACTTC. Residues: CASSLTRVDEQYF. The full variable domain, with the rest looked up from reference TRBV7-3 and TRBJ2-7, is GAGVSQTPSNKVTEKGKYVELRCDPISGHTALYWYRQSLGQGPEFLIYFQGTGAADDSGLPNDRFFAVRPEGSVSTLKIQRTERGDSAVYLCASSLTRVDEQYFGPGTRLTVT.

This chain links TRBV5-1 with TRBJ2-7, with a weak D call TRBD2 (6 bases). V was trimmed by 2 bases and J by 1 base, leaving 10 bases between them. CDR1 is SGHRS, CDR2 YFSETQ, per germline. CDR3 length: 14 amino acids. The chain's CDR3 is CASSFLEGSYEQYF. The CDR3, as DNA: TGCGCCAGCAGCTTCCTGGAGGGTTCCTACGAGCAGTACTTC.

Of note for this clone: The final CDR3 position lacks the conserved phenylalanine or tryptophan, pointing to a likely read error. V is TRBV4-3 and J is TRBJ2-7; 12 positions agree with TRBD1. Germline V gene lookup returns CDR1 LGHNA and CDR2 YSLEER. This CDR3 contains 15 residues. V dropped 4 bases and J dropped 3; count of bases not matched to a gene: 4. The CDR3 region has the DNA TGCGCCAGCAGCCGAGGGACAGGGGGCGGCTACGAGCAGTACCTC. Encoded protein: CASSRGTGGGYEQYL.

This chain uses TRBV11-3 with TRBJ2-4; a possible D gene is TRBD1 (6 bases). This CDR3 comprises 15 residues. Trimming cost V 5 bases and J 5 bases, with 16 bases left between them. Germline V gene data show CDR1 as SGHNT and CDR2 as YENEEA. CDR3 nucleotides: TGTGCCAGCAGCCTTGGTGGGACATCGCAAAACATTCAGTACTTC. As protein: CASSLGGTSQNIQYF.

The V and J genes are TRBV6-1 and TRBJ1-1; 12 bases agree with TRBD1. The CDR3 extends over 19 amino acids. Germline V lookup: CDR1 MNHNS, CDR2 SASEGT. J lost 1 base, V lost 4 bases, and 13 bases had no gene match. Written as DNA, the CDR3 is TGTGCCAGCAGTGCCCTACCCGGGACAGGGGGCGCGAAGAACACTGAAGCTTTCTTT. It yields the protein CASSALPGTGGAKNTEAFF.

The rearrangement joins TRBV4-3 to TRBJ1-3; 10 nucleotides agree with TRBD1. Germline assignment: CDR1 LGHNA and CDR2 YSLEER. V shed 4 bases and J 4 bases; nucleotides not matched to a gene: 10. The CDR3 has 17 amino acids. CDR3 sequence: CASSPKGTGEGGNTIYF. As DNA, the CDR3 is TGCGCCAGCAGCCCGAAAGGGACAGGGGAAGGGGGAAACACCATATATTTT.

The genes are TRBV28 and TRBJ2-3, with a possible D match to TRBD2 (5 bases). V gave up 3 bases and J gave up 8 bases, with 9 bases separating them. The germline V gene has CDR1 MDHEN and CDR2 SYDVKM. The CDR3 is 12 residues long. CDR3 bases: TGTGCCAGCAGTTTCCGGAGCGGTACGCAGTATTTT. Its protein product is CASSFRSGTQYF.

The genes are TRBV20-1 and TRBJ1-4; no reliable D call. This CDR3 has 11 residues. V was pared by 5 bases and J by 7 bases, with 8 bases between. The germline gives CDR1 DFQATT, CDR2 SNEGSKA (reference sequence). This CDR3 is CSALGGEKLFF. The CDR3 DNA reads TGCAGTGCTCTTGGCGGTGAAAAACTGTTTTTT.

The CDR3 DNA sequence: TGCAGCGTTGTCTTCAGGGAGGGGCGGCAAACCTTC. Protein: CSVVFREGRQTF. The chain employs TRBV29-1 and TRBJ1-2; the D gene is possibly TRBD1 (5 bases). The CDR3 extends over 12 amino acids. The ends were cut back, 4 bases at V and 14 bases at J, with 20 bases in the middle. Germline V lookup: CDR1 SQVTM, CDR2 ANQGSEA. The whole variable domain, remainder taken from reference TRBV29-1 and TRBJ1-2, is SAVISQKPSRDICQRGTSLTIQCQVDSQVTMMFWYRQQPGQSLTLIATANQGSEATYESGFVIDKFPISRPNLTFSTLTVSNMSPEDSSIYLCSVVFREGRQTFGSGTRLTVV.